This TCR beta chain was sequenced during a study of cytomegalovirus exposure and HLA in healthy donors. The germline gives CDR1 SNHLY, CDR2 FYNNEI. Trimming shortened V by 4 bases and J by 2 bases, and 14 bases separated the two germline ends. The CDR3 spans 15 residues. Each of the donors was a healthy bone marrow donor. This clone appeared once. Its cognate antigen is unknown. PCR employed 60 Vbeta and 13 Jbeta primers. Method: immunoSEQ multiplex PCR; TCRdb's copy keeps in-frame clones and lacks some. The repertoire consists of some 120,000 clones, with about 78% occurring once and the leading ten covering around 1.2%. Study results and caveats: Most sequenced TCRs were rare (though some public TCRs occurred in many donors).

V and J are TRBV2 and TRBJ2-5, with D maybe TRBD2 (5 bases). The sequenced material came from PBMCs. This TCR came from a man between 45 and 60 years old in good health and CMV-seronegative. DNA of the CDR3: TGTGCCAGCAGTGTTACGACCTCGGGACAAGAGACCCAGTACTTC. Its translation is CASSVTTSGQETQYF. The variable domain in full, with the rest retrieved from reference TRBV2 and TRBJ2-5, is EPEVTQTPSHQVTQMGQEVILRCVPISNHLYFYWYRQILGQKVEFLVSFYNNEISEKSEIFDDQFSVERPDGSNFTLKIRSTKLEDSAMYFCASSVTTSGQETQYFGPGTRLLVL.